The source of this T cell receptor (beta chain) is a study of blood T cell repertoires in COVID-19. As for the study in general: The United States, Italy and Spain supplied acute and convalescent COVID-19 samples.

V shed 3 bases and J shed 2 bases, with 10 bases lying between them. The CDR3 is made up of 14 amino acids. Germline V gene data show CDR1 as ENHRY and CDR2 as SYGVKD. The protocol was immunoSEQ multiplex PCR, while the TCRdb copy is restricted to in-frame clones and leaves out a portion. Counted here are 40,000 to 50,000 clones, roughly four fifths occurring once; the ten biggest clones make up under 30%. The sequenced material came from peripheral blood. The chain employs TRBV10-3 and TRBJ2-5; perhaps TRBD2 as D (6 bases). The source is a woman aged 70-85 years with acute or convalescent COVID-19. The CDR3 sequence is CAISDRAGQETQYF. The CDR3 DNA sequence: TGTGCCATCAGTGATAGGGCGGGGCAAGAGACCCAGTACTTC.